This T cell receptor (beta chain) was identified in a study of blood T cell repertoires in COVID-19. Looking at the study overall: Some COVID-19 samples were acute and others convalescent; all came from the United States, Italy and Spain. Sources were T cells, B-cell-depleted T cells, or PBMCs; the material itself was cDNA or gDNA.

In germline, CDR1 is SGHRS, CDR2 YFSETQ. V was pared by 4 bases and J by 5 bases, with 10 bases of the junction left unmatched. This CDR3 spans 15 amino acids. Original processing notes: Researchers report that nucleated cell counts were estimated from reference gene primer amplification. TCRdb's table, derived via immunoSEQ multiplex PCR, lists solely in-frame clones and lacks some. V, J and clone size derive from that table, while D and trimming were established from the DNA sequence. The sample consists of some 170,000 clones, under 85% of them appearing once. The chain is built from TRBV5-1 and TRBJ1-1; 8 bases align to TRBD1. Material for sequencing was peripheral blood. The source of this sequence is a man between 70 and 80 years old with acute or convalescent COVID-19. In DNA, the CDR3 is TGCGCCAGCAGCCTGGACAGGGTGAAGGGAACTGAAGCTTTCTTT. It specifies CASSLDRVKGTEAFF.